The 10 T cell receptor beta chains below all came from one sample that was sequenced in a study of blood T cell repertoires in COVID-19. Libraries were prepared by immunoSEQ multiplex PCR; TCRdb keeps only in-frame clonotypes and omits some of them. Counted here are fewer than 200,000 clones, about three quarters occurring once; the ten biggest clones make up approximately 26%. What was sequenced was peripheral blood. These receptors all come from a woman aged 70-85 years with acute or convalescent COVID-19.

The gene calls are TRBV5-6 and TRBJ2-4; D perhaps matches TRBD1 (6 bases). V was clipped by 5 bases and J by 6 bases, with 21 bases between them. This CDR3 has 16 amino acids. CDR1 is SGHDT, CDR2 YYEEEE, per germline. The CDR3 bases are TGTGCCAGCAGTGCAACAGGGTTGACTAACCTAAACATTCAGTACTTC. Its protein is CASSATGLTNLNIQYF. Drawing the rest from reference TRBV5-6 and TRBJ2-4, the complete variable domain is DAGVTQSPTHLIKTRGQQVTLRCSPKSGHDTVSWYQQALGQGPQFIFQYYEEEERQRGNFPDRFSGHQFPNYSSELNVNALLLGDSALYLCASSATGLTNLNIQYFGAGTRLSVL.

The chain carries TRBV7-3 and TRBJ2-2, with TRBD2 matching 10 bases. The germline gives CDR1 SGHTA, CDR2 FQGTGA. The CDR3 consists of 16 residues. The J segment lost 4 bases and the V segment lost 4 bases, leaving 6 bases of the junction unmatched. CDR3 coding DNA: TGTGCCAGCAGCTCCGCCCGGACTAGCGGCACCGGGGAGCTGTTTTTT. This gives the protein CASSSARTSGTGELFF.

This rearrangement joins TRBV7-9 to TRBJ1-6, with D maybe TRBD1 (5 bases). Germline assignment: CDR1 SEHNR and CDR2 FQNEAQ (reference sequence). The V end was cut by 3 bases, the J end by 10 bases, with 16 bases between. The CDR3 totals 15 residues. CDR3 DNA sequence: TGTGCCAGCAGCTTGTCGACGACCGGGGGATCACCCCTCCACTTT. Amino acids: CASSLSTTGGSPLHF.

This chain connects TRBV10-3 to TRBJ2-3; maybe TRBD2 (6 bases). The CDR3 length is 14 residues. CDR1 ENHRY and CDR2 SYGVKD come from the germline V gene. Trimming took off 6 bases at V and 1 base at J, with 11 bases between the two ends. CDR3 nucleotide sequence: TGTGCCATCAGGTGGGACTCCGGCACAGATACGCAGTATTTT. As protein: CAIRWDSGTDTQYF.

V and J are TRBV12-5 and TRBJ1-6; 9 nucleotides match TRBD1. Looked up from germline, CDR1 is LGHNT and CDR2 is FRNRAP. CDR3 length equals 14 residues. J lost 6 bases, V lost 6 bases, and 3 bases had no gene match. CDR3 sequence: CASGPDRGNSPLHF. CDR3 sequence (DNA): TGTGCTAGTGGCCCGGACAGGGGTAATTCACCCCTCCACTTT. Based on the CDR3 plus reference TRBV12-5 and TRBJ1-6, the full variable domain is DARVTQTPRHKVTEMGQEVTMRCQPILGHNTVFWYRQTMMQGLELLAYFRNRAPLDDSGMPKDRFSAEMPDATLATLKIQPSEPRDSAVYFCASGPDRGNSPLHFGNGTRLTVT.

This chain links TRBV4-1 with TRBJ2-2; 10 bases line up with TRBD2. This CDR3 contains 15 residues. The trim removed 2 bases at V and 5 bases at J, leaving 2 bases unmatched. Germline V gene data show CDR1 as MGHRA and CDR2 as YSYEKL. CDR3 region: CASSQPGLATGELFF. CDR3 bases: TGCGCCAGCAGCCAACCGGGACTAGCGACCGGGGAGCTGTTTTTT.

The chain employs TRBV2 and TRBJ2-2; 7 bases align to TRBD2. Per germline, CDR1 SNHLY and CDR2 FYNNEI. The CDR3 has 14 amino acids. V was clipped by 4 bases and J by 3 bases; unmatched bases: 2. The CDR3 region has the DNA TGTGCCAGCAGTGCCCGGGGGGACACCGGGGAGCTGTTTTTT. Translating it yields CASSARGDTGELFF.

Comment on this clone: The sample carries other DNA sequences with the same CDR3. The chain recombines TRBV7-2 with TRBJ2-1, with 10 nucleotides matching TRBD1. V lost 3 bases to trimming and J lost 1 base; unmatched junction nucleotides: 0. The CDR3 totals 15 residues. Germline loops: CDR1 SGHTA, CDR2 FQGNSA. This chain's CDR3 is CASSLGQGSYNEQFF. CDR3 sequence (DNA): TGTGCCAGCAGCTTGGGACAGGGGTCCTACAATGAGCAGTTCTTC.

This clone was detected only once. This chain joins TRBV19 and TRBJ1-1, with D unclear. CDR1 is LNHDA, CDR2 SQIVND, per germline (reference sequence). Trimming took off 7 bases at V and 7 bases at J, with 10 bases between the two ends. CDR3 length equals 11 residues. This CDR3 reads CASKAGGEAFF. The CDR3 nucleotides read TGTGCCAGTAAGGCCGGAGGTGAAGCTTTCTTT.

This clone appeared a few times. J is TRBJ2-2 and V is TRBV9, with 8 positions matching TRBD2. V lost 5 bases to trimming and J lost 4 bases; unmatched junction nucleotides: 10. Germline assignment: CDR1 SGDLS and CDR2 YYNGEE. The CDR3 runs 16 residues. As DNA, the CDR3 is TGTGCCAGCAGGTCGGGACTAGGGATGGGCACCGGGGAGCTGTTTTTT. Amino acid sequence: CASRSGLGMGTGELFF.